Below, 2 T cell receptor beta chains from the same sample are listed, as sequenced in a study of blood T cell repertoires in COVID-19. Profiling relied on immunoSEQ multiplex PCR, and the TCRdb table lists in-frame clones only, not all of them. This table holds 350,000 or so clones, 89% found once. What was sequenced was peripheral blood. These receptors were obtained from an older woman with COVID-19, enrolled during active disease.

Turning to this clone: Other DNA sequences in the sample encode the same CDR3. The J gene is TRBJ1-2, the V gene TRBV29-1; D remains ambiguous. Germline V gene data show CDR1 as SQVTM and CDR2 as ANQGSEA. V lost 3 bases and J 2 bases, leaving 7 bases between the germline ends. The length of the CDR3 is 12 residues. The CDR3 spells CSVETGNYGYTF. The CDR3 coding sequence is TGCAGCGTTGAGACTGGAAACTATGGCTACACCTTC.

The rearrangement uses TRBV6-5 and TRBJ1-2, with 7 nucleotides matching TRBD1. CDR1 and CDR2 (germline): MNHEY, SVGAGI. The V segment lost 6 bases and the J segment 1 base; nucleotides outside the gene matches: 8. This CDR3 spans 15 amino acids. CDR3 protein: CASRAVGGSNYGYTF. The CDR3 DNA sequence: TGTGCCAGCAGGGCGGTAGGGGGCAGTAACTATGGCTACACCTTC.